This entry lists 11 T cell receptor beta chains sequenced from one sample in a study of beta chain features in type 1 diabetes. Expressed TCRB transcripts got sequenced, as all isolated RNA was reverse transcribed. Here immunoSEQ multiplex PCR was the method, and the copy in TCRdb shows in-frame clones only, minus some. Of roughly 170,000 clones in the sample, less than 15% are singletons; the top ten hold 0.62%. Sample: central memory CD4+ T cells from blood. Every receptor here comes from a woman in her late teens or twenties in good health.

Here the CDR3 DNA reads TGTGCCAGCAGTGAGCCGCGACTAGCGGGAAGCAATGAGCAGTTCTTC. Protein product: CASSEPRLAGSNEQFF. V and J are TRBV2 and TRBJ2-1, with 11 bases matching TRBD2. Losses at the gene ends were 3 bases for V and 6 bases for J; bases not matched to a gene: 7. Germline V CDR1 and CDR2: SNHLY, FYNNEI. The CDR3 length is 16 residues.

This clone has more than one count but fewer than ten. The V and J genes are TRBV30 and TRBJ1-1, with unresolved D. Looked up from germline, CDR1 is GTSNPN and CDR2 is SVGIG (reference sequence). The CDR3 runs 15 residues. The V gene lost 3 bases and the J gene lost 3 bases, with 17 bases spanning the gap. The CDR3 loop reads CAWRYLEGRDTEAFF. CDR3 nucleotides: TGTGCCTGGAGATACCTGGAAGGGAGGGACACTGAAGCTTTCTTT.

The chain combines TRBV6-6 with TRBJ1-1; unclear D gene. This CDR3 has 14 amino acids. Trimming stripped 0 bases from V and 1 base from J, with 6 bases between. The germline V gene has CDR1 MNHNY and CDR2 SVGAGI (reference sequence). This CDR3 reads CASSYSRQNTEAFF. The CDR3, as DNA: TGTGCCAGCAGTTACTCACGACAGAACACTGAAGCTTTCTTT.

This clone has only a few counts. The sample contains more than one DNA sequence encoding this CDR3. This sequence joins TRBV27 and TRBJ1-3; no firm D call. Germline assignment: CDR1 MNHEY and CDR2 SMNVEV (reference sequence). The ends were cut back, 7 bases at V and 2 bases at J, with 6 bases in the middle. CDR3 size: 12 residues. The CDR3 region is CASISAGNTIYF. For the CDR3, the DNA is TGTGCCAGCATTTCAGCTGGAAACACCATATATTTT.

This rearrangement joins TRBV28 to TRBJ2-5; TRBD2 might be the D (5 bases). The length of the CDR3 is 12 residues. Trimming took 6 bases from V and 6 from J, leaving 11 bases between them. CDR1 is MDHEN, CDR2 SYDVKM, per germline. CDR3 DNA sequence: TGTGCCAGCAGCCCCCCGGGAAAGACCCAGTACTTC. Translated, it gives CASSPPGKTQYF.

The chain is built from TRBV5-4 and TRBJ1-1, with D possibly being TRBD1 (6 bases). Trimming shortened V by 0 bases and J by 6 bases, and 15 bases separated the two germline ends. Germline-derived CDR1 and CDR2 are SGHNT and YYREEE (reference sequence). The CDR3 is 15 amino acids. This CDR3 reads CASSLGRGAQAEAFF. The CDR3 DNA sequence: TGTGCCAGCAGCTTGGGGCGGGGGGCTCAGGCTGAAGCTTTCTTT.

This chain joins TRBV7-2 and TRBJ2-5, with 12 nucleotides matching TRBD2. The CDR3 covers 18 residues. CDR1 and CDR2 from the germline V gene are SGHTA and FQGNSA. Losses at the gene ends were 4 bases for V and 5 bases for J; bases not matched to a gene: 14. The CDR3 here is CASSSGLAGGARGETQYF. The CDR3 bases are TGTGCCAGCAGCTCGGGACTAGCGGGTGGCGCCCGGGGCGAGACCCAGTACTTC.

This clone was seen more than once but under ten times. The J gene is TRBJ1-5, the V gene TRBV2, with TRBD1 matching over 8 bases. Germline CDR1 is SNHLY and CDR2 is FYNNEI. The CDR3 spans 14 residues. V gave up 4 bases and J gave up 6 bases; unmatched junction bases: 5. This CDR3 is CASSVAGGGQPQHF. In nucleotides, the CDR3 is TGTGCCAGCAGTGTAGCAGGGGGCGGTCAGCCCCAGCATTTT.

This clone has only a few counts. The CDR3 DNA reads TGTGCCAGCAGCTACACAGGAGACTATGGCTACACCTTC. Translating gives CASSYTGDYGYTF. The chain has TRBV5-8 and TRBJ1-2; D possibly corresponds to TRBD1 (5 bases). The CDR3 covers 13 residues. Germline V gene sequence: CDR1 SGHTS, CDR2 YDEGEE. With 3 bases removed from V and 3 bases from J, the gap between germline ends came to 9 bases.

The sample holds a few counts of this clone. The rearrangement joins TRBV5-6 to TRBJ1-1; D not resolved. This CDR3 spans 14 amino acids. From germline, CDR1 is SGHDT and CDR2 YYEEEE. Trimming pared 3 bases from V and 1 base from J, leaving 10 bases between. CDR3 protein: CASSSPNRNTEAFF. CDR3 DNA: TGTGCCAGCAGCTCTCCTAACCGGAACACTGAAGCTTTCTTT.

This clone appeared a few times. The rearrangement joins TRBV9 to TRBJ2-7; 12 nucleotides align to TRBD1. Germline CDR1 is SGDLS and CDR2 is YYNGEE. This CDR3 is 16 amino acids long. V was clipped by 0 bases and J by 9 bases; unmatched bases: 10. CDR3 coding DNA: TGTGCCAGCAGCGTAGAGTCCGGGACAGGGGGCGTGGGGCAGTACTTC. This codes for CASSVESGTGGVGQYF. The full variable domain, in which reference TRBV9 and TRBJ2-7 provide the parts outside the CDR3, is DSGVTQTPKHLITATGQRVTLRCSPRSGDLSVYWYQQSLDQGLQFLIQYYNGEERAKGNILERFSAQQFPDLHSELNLSSLELGDSALYFCASSVESGTGGVGQYFGPGTRLTVT.